This entry lists 16 T cell receptor beta chains sequenced from one sample in a study of cytomegalovirus exposure and HLA in healthy donors. TCRdb's table, derived via immunoSEQ multiplex PCR, lists solely in-frame clones and lacks some. Of 65,000 or so clones in the sample, roughly 94% were seen once. The material sequenced was PBMCs. These receptors were collected from a man aged 18 to 35 in good health and CMV-seropositive.

V is TRBV12-5 and J is TRBJ2-2, with TRBD1 matching 9 bases. CDR3 size: 15 residues. Germline CDR1 is LGHNT and CDR2 is FRNRAP. The J segment lost 7 bases and the V segment lost 1 base, leaving 4 bases of the junction unmatched. The CDR3 sequence: CASGLDRGQSGELFF. Written as DNA, the CDR3 is TGTGCTAGTGGTTTGGACAGGGGGCAAAGCGGGGAGCTGTTTTTT.

This chain connects TRBV18 to TRBJ2-2, with a possible D match to TRBD1 (6 bases). Trimming cost V 3 bases and J 4 bases, with 9 bases left between them. This CDR3 spans 14 amino acids. Germline CDR1 reads KGHSH; CDR2 reads LQKENI. The CDR3 region is CASSPRTVTGELFF. CDR3 DNA sequence: TGTGCCAGCTCACCGCGGACAGTCACCGGGGAGCTGTTTTTT.

The chain recombines TRBV18 with TRBJ2-3; 15 bases align to TRBD2. Losses at the gene ends were 0 bases for V and 7 bases for J; bases not matched to a gene: 5. The germline CDR1 and CDR2 sequences are KGHSH and LQKENI. This CDR3 region has 17 residues. The CDR3 reads CASSPPGLAGGLNTQYF. CDR3 DNA sequence: TGTGCCAGCTCACCACCGGGACTAGCGGGAGGTCTTAATACGCAGTATTTT.

The CDR3 is CASSLAWTGETGELFF. CDR3 nucleotides: TGTGCCAGCAGCTTAGCCTGGACAGGGGAAACCGGGGAGCTGTTTTTT. This chain links TRBV7-6 with TRBJ2-2; 9 positions agree with TRBD1. The CDR3 consists of 16 residues. Unmatched junction bases numbered 4, after V lost 0 bases and J lost 5 bases. The germline V gene has CDR1 SGHVS and CDR2 FNYEAQ.

The chain links TRBV5-5 to TRBJ1-2; 9 bases match TRBD1. V lost 2 bases to trimming and J lost 0 bases; unmatched junction nucleotides: 11. Germline loops: CDR1 SGHKS, CDR2 YYEKEE (reference sequence). This CDR3 is built from 18 residues. DNA of the CDR3: TGTGCCAGCAGCTTTTTTCGGGGGGACAGGGCTACTAACTATGGCTACACCTTC. Protein product: CASSFFRGDRATNYGYTF.

The chain recombines TRBV5-1 with TRBJ2-1; 7 bases are a match to TRBD1. V shed 0 bases, J shed 7 bases, and the junction held 1 base outside the gene matches. CDR3 length: 13 amino acids. Germline V gives CDR1 SGHRS, CDR2 YFSETQ. The CDR3 bases are TGCGCCAGCAGCTTGGCGACAGGGAATGAGCAGTTCTTC. Translation gives CASSLATGNEQFF.

The chain joins TRBV19 to TRBJ2-5; 10 nucleotides agree with TRBD1. The CDR3 is made up of 17 amino acids. V shed 3 bases and J 4 bases; nucleotides not matched to a gene: 11. Germline V CDR1 and CDR2: LNHDA, SQIVND (reference sequence). CDR3 sequence: CASSMSFGQGERETQYF. CDR3 sequence (DNA): TGTGCCAGTAGTATGAGTTTTGGACAGGGGGAACGAGAGACCCAGTACTTC. Looking up the rest from reference TRBV19 and TRBJ2-5 gives the full variable domain: DGGITQSPKYLFRKEGQNVTLSCEQNLNHDAMYWYRQDPGQGLRLIYYSQIVNDFQKGDIAEGYSVSREKKESFPLTVTSAQKNPTAFYLCASSMSFGQGERETQYFGPGTRLLVL.

This clone was picked up a small number of times. The CDR3, as DNA: TGTGCCAGCAGCTTAGCGTCTAGCGGAACCCACGAGCAGTACTTC. As protein: CASSLASSGTHEQYF. The chain joins TRBV7-9 to TRBJ2-7, with 7 bases lining up with TRBD2. With V trimmed by 0 bases and J by 5 bases, 7 bases remained unmatched. CDR3 size: 15 residues. CDR1 and CDR2 (germline): SEHNR, FQNEAQ (reference sequence).

The CDR3 DNA reads TGTGCCACTTCCTTGGGCTCCAGCTCCTACAATGAGCAGTTCTTC. This sequence encodes CATSLGSSSYNEQFF. The chain uses TRBV6-1 and TRBJ2-1; D gene uncertain. The germline V gene has CDR1 MNHNS and CDR2 SASEGT. This CDR3 is 15 amino acids long. V lost 10 bases to trimming and J lost 0 bases, with 16 bases between them.

The chain has TRBV29-1 and TRBJ1-2; D possibly corresponds to TRBD1 (5 bases). The V gene's germline CDR1 is SQVTM and CDR2 ANQGSEA. The CDR3 has 11 residues. V lost 7 bases and J lost 12, with 18 bases in between. CDR3 sequence reads: CSGAEEGRNTF. The DNA for the CDR3 is TGCAGCGGGGCGGAGGAGGGGAGGAACACCTTC.

V is TRBV2 and J is TRBJ2-1; D is perhaps TRBD1 (6 bases). The CDR3 consists of 15 residues. Germline V gene data show CDR1 as SNHLY and CDR2 as FYNNEI. Trimming removed 3 bases at V and 4 bases at J, with 13 bases between. The CDR3 loop is CASSEGSGEYNEQFF. The DNA of the CDR3 is TGTGCCAGCAGTGAGGGGTCAGGGGAGTACAATGAGCAGTTCTTC. Drawing the rest from reference TRBV2 and TRBJ2-1, the complete variable domain is EPEVTQTPSHQVTQMGQEVILRCVPISNHLYFYWYRQILGQKVEFLVSFYNNEISEKSEIFDDQFSVERPDGSNFTLKIRSTKLEDSAMYFCASSEGSGEYNEQFFGPGTRLTVL.

The gene calls are TRBV7-2 and TRBJ2-5; the match to TRBD2 covers 12 bases. The germline V gene encodes CDR1 SGHTA and CDR2 FQGNSA. With 4 bases clipped from V and 1 base from J, the junction kept 7 bases outside the gene matches. The CDR3 spans 17 residues. DNA of the CDR3: TGTGCCAGCAGCTCCGGGACTAGCGGGTCGACCCAAGAGACCCAGTACTTC. Its translation: CASSSGTSGSTQETQYF. Combining the CDR3 with reference TRBV7-2 and TRBJ2-5 gives the whole variable domain GAGVSQSPSNKVTEKGKDVELRCDPISGHTALYWYRQSLGQGLEFLIYFQGNSAPDKSGLPSDRFSAERTGGSVSTLTIQRTQQEDSAVYLCASSSGTSGSTQETQYFGPGTRLLVL.

This chain uses TRBV11-1 with TRBJ2-7; no clear D gene. This CDR3 contains 12 residues. Trimming stripped 5 bases from V and 6 bases from J, with 11 bases between. Germline V gene sequence: CDR1 SGHAT, CDR2 FQDESV (reference sequence). For the CDR3, the DNA is TGTGCCAGCAGCGAGGAAGACTCCGAGCAGTACTTC. The encoded protein is CASSEEDSEQYF.

This chain links TRBV9 with TRBJ2-3, with TRBD2 identical over 7 bases. With 0 bases clipped from V and 4 bases from J, the junction kept 5 bases outside the gene matches. From germline, CDR1 is SGDLS and CDR2 YYNGEE. There are 15 residues in the CDR3. CDR3 loop: CASSVGGGNADTQYF. CDR3 nucleotides: TGTGCCAGCAGCGTAGGGGGAGGGAATGCAGATACGCAGTATTTT. Together with reference TRBV9 and TRBJ2-3, the CDR3 gives the full variable domain: DSGVTQTPKHLITATGQRVTLRCSPRSGDLSVYWYQQSLDQGLQFLIQYYNGEERAKGNILERFSAQQFPDLHSELNLSSLELGDSALYFCASSVGGGNADTQYFGPGTRLTVL.

The rearrangement uses TRBV11-1 and TRBJ2-1; TRBD1 agrees at 11 bases. Germline CDR1 is SGHAT and CDR2 is FQDESV (reference sequence). The ends lost 4 bases at V and 4 bases at J; junction bases unmatched: 6. The CDR3 is made up of 16 amino acids. In nucleotides, the CDR3 is TGTGCCAGCAGCTCAACCGGGACAGGGGGGTACAATGAGCAGTTCTTC. Amino acid sequence: CASSSTGTGGYNEQFF.

The chain links TRBV5-5 to TRBJ2-5; 9 bases align to TRBD1. CDR1 and CDR2 (germline): SGHKS, YYEKEE (reference sequence). The length of the CDR3 is 14 residues. V dropped 5 bases and J dropped 4; count of bases not matched to a gene: 6. The CDR3 nucleotides read TGTGCCAGCAGACCCACGGGACAGGGAGAGACCCAGTACTTC. This sequence encodes CASRPTGQGETQYF.